Below are 22 T cell receptor beta chains sequenced from a single sample in a study of blood T cell repertoires in COVID-19. Profiling relied on immunoSEQ multiplex PCR, and the TCRdb table lists in-frame clones only, not all of them. The data contain 390,000 or so clones, approximately 87% of them seen just once; the ten biggest clones take up roughly 9.4%. The sample consisted of PBMCs or T cells enriched from blood (not recorded which). The receptor set was obtained from a woman between 50 and 59 years old who had recovered from COVID-19.

The genes are TRBV30 and TRBJ2-7; TRBD1 matches at 9 bases. Trimming at V came to 0 bases and at J to 1 base, leaving 10 bases not matched to a gene. Germline CDR1 GTSNPN, CDR2 SVGIG (reference sequence). This CDR3 spans 17 amino acids. This CDR3 reads CAWSVRGTGRISYEQYF. CDR3 sequence (DNA): TGTGCCTGGAGTGTACGAGGGACAGGGCGGATTTCCTACGAGCAGTACTTC. The variable domain in full, completed from reference TRBV30 and TRBJ2-7, reads SQTIHQWPATLVQPVGSPLSLECTVEGTSNPNLYWYRQAAGRGLQLLFYSVGIGQISSEVPQNLSASRPQDRQFILSSKKLLLSDSGFYLCAWSVRGTGRISYEQYFGPGTRLTVT.

The genes are TRBV7-9 and TRBJ2-5, with D unclear. V was cut by 5 bases and J by 5 bases, with 12 bases left in between. CDR1 SEHNR and CDR2 FQNEAQ come from the germline V gene (reference sequence). CDR3 length: 13 amino acids. The chain's CDR3 is CASSSRHLETQYF. DNA for the CDR3: TGTGCCAGCAGCAGTAGACATCTCGAGACCCAGTACTTC.

This rearrangement joins TRBV5-1 to TRBJ2-3; no clear D. The CDR3 has 16 residues. The germline CDR1 and CDR2 sequences are SGHRS and YFSETQ. Trimming took off 0 bases at V and 2 bases at J, with 13 bases between the two ends. CDR3: CASSLEVAATTDTQYF. The CDR3 DNA reads as TGCGCCAGCAGCTTGGAGGTAGCCGCGACCACAGATACGCAGTATTTT.

The rearrangement joins TRBV30 to TRBJ1-1, with TRBD1 matching over 10 bases. CDR3 size: 12 residues. Per the germline V gene, CDR1 is GTSNPN and CDR2 is SVGIG (reference sequence). V lost 5 bases and J lost 5; bases outside the gene matches: 2. CDR3: CAWDRGRTEAFF. The DNA of the CDR3 is TGTGCCTGGGACAGGGGGCGAACTGAAGCTTTCTTT.

V usage is TRBV7-2 and J usage is TRBJ1-3; D possibly corresponds to TRBD1 (6 bases). This CDR3 has 17 amino acids. Trimming shortened V by 4 bases and J by 2 bases, and 18 bases separated the two germline ends. The germline V gene encodes CDR1 SGHTA and CDR2 FQGNSA. For the CDR3, the DNA is TGTGCCAGCAGCTCATATTATAGGACAGCCACTGGAAACACCATATATTTT. It codes for CASSSYYRTATGNTIYF.

This clone was counted between two and nine times. The gene calls are TRBV7-2 and TRBJ1-5; D gene uncertain. The CDR3 totals 16 residues. V lost 2 bases to trimming and J lost 4 bases, with 15 bases between them. Germline lookup yields CDR1 SGHTA and CDR2 FQGNSA. The chain's CDR3 is CASSLYGPSPNQPQHF. The CDR3, as DNA: TGTGCCAGCAGCTTATACGGGCCTAGCCCAAATCAGCCCCAGCATTTT.

The chain has TRBV7-2 and TRBJ2-5; the D is unclear. Between the trimmed V and J ends, which lost 5 bases and 3 bases, there was a span of 10 bases. CDR3 size: 13 residues. Germline CDR1 and CDR2: SGHTA and FQGNSA. The DNA of the CDR3 is TGTGCCAGCAGCCTTAGTCGAAAAGAGACCCAGTACTTC. Amino acids: CASSLSRKETQYF.

The rearrangement joins TRBV7-8 to TRBJ2-7; D may be TRBD1 (5 bases). CDR3 length: 15 amino acids. V shed 3 bases and J shed 3 bases, with 15 bases lying between them. Per germline, CDR1 SGHVS and CDR2 FQNEAQ. Here the CDR3 reads CASSLKGQGVYEQYF. CDR3 DNA sequence: TGTGCCAGCAGCTTGAAGGGGCAGGGCGTCTACGAGCAGTACTTC.

This clone has just one count. J is TRBJ2-1 and V is TRBV5-8, with 10 bases matching TRBD1. The germline V gene has CDR1 SGHTS and CDR2 YDEGEE. Trimming cost V 4 bases and J 4 bases; bases outside gene matches: 8. This CDR3 spans 16 amino acids. The CDR3 nucleotides read TGTGCCAGCAGCCCGGGACAGGGGACGGGATACAATGAGCAGTTCTTC. Protein sequence: CASSPGQGTGYNEQFF.

The V call is TRBV6-1, the J call TRBJ2-6; D unresolved. CDR1 and CDR2 (germline): MNHNS, SASEGT. Trimming pared 1 base from V and 0 bases from J, leaving 4 bases between. The CDR3 is made up of 15 amino acids. The CDR3 DNA reads TGTGCCAGCAGTGAAGGGAGCTCTGGGGCCAACGTCCTGACTTTC. It specifies CASSEGSSGANVLTF.

The chain's CDR3 is CASSQGQTQPQPQHF. The CDR3 DNA is TGTGCCAGCAGCCAGGGACAGACCCAACCCCAGCCCCAGCATTTT. This chain uses TRBV3-1 (or the pseudogene TRBV3-2) with TRBJ1-5; 7 bases map to TRBD1. Trimming took 3 bases from V and 7 from J; bases not matched to a gene: 9. CDR1 LGHDT and CDR2 YNNKEL come from the germline V gene (reference sequence). The CDR3 runs 15 residues.

The chain has TRBV9 and TRBJ2-3; TRBD1 matches 7 bases. V was clipped by 3 bases and J by 9 bases; unmatched bases: 10. The CDR3 is made up of 14 amino acids. Germline CDR1 and CDR2: SGDLS and YYNGEE. DNA of the CDR3: TGTGCCAGCAGCGCAACAGGGGACCTTTCGACGCAGTATTTT. It is translated as CASSATGDLSTQYF.

The V and J genes are TRBV9 and TRBJ1-4; D ambiguous. Trimming removed 3 bases at V and 0 bases at J, with 9 bases between. The CDR3 has 15 amino acids. CDR1 is SGDLS and CDR2 is YYNGEE in the germline V gene. DNA for the CDR3: TGTGCCAGCAGCGCATCAGATGCAACTAATGAAAAACTGTTTTTT. Translated: CASSASDATNEKLFF.

The chain combines TRBV29-1 with TRBJ2-5; D unclear. The CDR3 is 12 residues long. V was trimmed by 4 bases and J by 3 bases, leaving 9 bases between them. Germline V gene data show CDR1 as SQVTM and CDR2 as ANQGSEA. The CDR3 protein is CSVVSLEETQYF. The CDR3 DNA reads as TGCAGCGTTGTATCCCTCGAAGAGACCCAGTACTTC.

The gene calls are TRBV28 and TRBJ1-4, with 8 bases fitting TRBD1. The V and J ends lost 8 bases and 5 bases, in that order; junction bases with no gene match: 7. In germline, CDR1 is MDHEN, CDR2 SYDVKM. The CDR3 has 14 amino acids. The CDR3 loop reads CASSGRTGNEKLFF. CDR3 sequence (DNA): TGTGCCAGCTCGGGCAGGACAGGGAATGAAAAACTGTTTTTT.

The rearrangement links TRBV28 to TRBJ1-2; 8 bases line up with TRBD1. Trimming took 4 bases from V and 3 from J; bases not matched to a gene: 7. This CDR3 has 15 residues. Germline CDR1 MDHEN, CDR2 SYDVKM. The chain's CDR3 is CASSSSETGDYGYTF. The CDR3 coding sequence is TGTGCCAGCAGTTCCTCTGAGACAGGGGACTATGGCTACACCTTC.

The chain combines TRBV3-1 (or the pseudogene TRBV3-2) with TRBJ1-1; no firm D call. This CDR3 is 16 amino acids long. Trimming left V 5 bases short and J 0 bases short, with 16 bases between. Looked up from germline, CDR1 is LGHDT and CDR2 is YNNKEL (reference sequence). The CDR3 coding sequence is TGTGCCAGCAGCAGGCCCCTAGGAGGACTGAACACTGAAGCTTTCTTT. This sequence encodes CASSRPLGGLNTEAFF.

As DNA, the CDR3 is TGTGCCAGCAGCCTAGAGAAACACTATGGCTACACCTTC. This encodes CASSLEKHYGYTF. V usage is TRBV28 and J usage is TRBJ1-2; D is unresolved. Germline CDR1 MDHEN, CDR2 SYDVKM. The V gene lost 6 bases and the J gene lost 3 bases, with 11 bases spanning the gap. This CDR3 is built from 13 residues.

This sequence joins TRBV13 and TRBJ1-2, with a tentative D call TRBD1 (6 bases). CDR1 and CDR2 (germline): PRHDT, FYEKMQ (reference sequence). The CDR3 has 13 amino acids. The V end was cut by 4 bases, the J end by 8 bases, with 14 bases between. CDR3: CASSSTGKRGYTF. The CDR3 coding sequence is TGTGCCAGCAGCTCCACAGGGAAGCGAGGCTACACCTTC. Using reference TRBV13 and TRBJ1-2 for the parts outside the CDR3, the full variable domain is AAGVIQSPRHLIKEKRETATLKCYPIPRHDTVYWYQQGPGQDPQFLISFYEKMQSDKGSIPDRFSAQQFSDYHSELNMSSLELGDSALYFCASSSTGKRGYTFGSGTRLTVV.

The rearrangement joins TRBV7-2 to TRBJ2-1; D is perhaps TRBD1 (5 bases). This CDR3 region has 13 residues. Germline V gene data show CDR1 as SGHTA and CDR2 as FQGNSA. Trimming cost V 5 bases and J 5 bases, with 10 bases left between them. The CDR3 sequence: CASSVDRDNEQFF. The DNA for the CDR3 is TGTGCCAGCAGCGTAGACAGAGACAATGAGCAGTTCTTC.

V usage is TRBV2 and J usage is TRBJ1-4; D is ambiguous. The CDR3 is 17 residues long. CDR1 and CDR2 from the germline V gene are SNHLY and FYNNEI. With 7 bases removed from V and 5 bases from J, the gap between germline ends came to 23 bases. DNA for the CDR3: TGTGCCAGCACCAAAGGAGGGCTCGTCCTTAAAAATGAAAAACTGTTTTTT. It is translated as CASTKGGLVLKNEKLFF.

This clone was counted once. Within the sample, other DNA sequences also encode this same CDR3. V gene TRBV7-9 combines with J gene TRBJ1-1; D not certain. The CDR3 covers 12 residues. V was cut by 3 bases and J by 3 bases, with 5 bases left in between. Germline V CDR1 and CDR2: SEHNR, FQNEAQ (reference sequence). The CDR3 sequence is CASSFRDTEAFF. The CDR3 DNA reads TGTGCCAGCAGCTTCCGGGACACTGAAGCTTTCTTT.